A selection of T cell receptor beta chains follows, all from one sample in a study of cytomegalovirus exposure and HLA in healthy donors. TCRdb's table, derived via immunoSEQ multiplex PCR, lists solely in-frame clones and lacks some. In all, the sample yields about 34,000 clones. The sequenced sample consisted of PBMCs. Receptors originate from a woman between 40 and 55 years old in good health and CMV-seropositive. CDR3s include the opening cysteine and the closing phenylalanine or tryptophan. D genes are given only for firm matches.

v_gene: TRBV18; d_gene: TRBD1; j_gene: TRBJ1-3; CDR3nt: TGTGCCAGCTCACAGGACAGGGGGAATGGAAACACCATATATTTT; CDR3aa: CASSQDRGNGNTIYF
v_gene: TRBV4-3; d_gene: TRBD2; j_gene: TRBJ2-7; CDR3nt: TGCGCCAGCAGCCAACTTAGCGGGAGGGCAGCCTACGAGCAGTACTTC; CDR3aa: CASSQLSGRAAYEQYF
v_gene: TRBV2; d_gene: .; j_gene: TRBJ2-7; CDR3nt: TGTGCCAGCAGTGACCAGACTGATTCCTACGAGCAGTACTTC; CDR3aa: CASSDQTDSYEQYF
v_gene: TRBV6-6; d_gene: TRBD1; j_gene: TRBJ2-7; CDR3nt: TGTGCCAGCCCCCGGGACAGGGAGGCCGACGAGCAGTACTTC; CDR3aa: CASPRDREADEQYF
v_gene: TRBV5-4; d_gene: TRBD1; j_gene: TRBJ1-1; CDR3nt: TGTGCCAGCCACGGGACAGGCGACCTGAACACTGAAGCTTTCTTT; CDR3aa: CASHGTGDLNTEAFF
v_gene: TRBV5-4; d_gene: TRBD2; j_gene: TRBJ2-5; CDR3nt: TGTGCCAGCAGCTTAGCGGGAGGGCCCCGAGAGACCCAGTACTTC; CDR3aa: CASSLAGGPRETQYF
v_gene: TRBV6-6; d_gene: TRBD1; j_gene: TRBJ1-5; CDR3nt: TGTGCCAGCAGCTCCGTCAGGGGGCGGGGGGGGCAGCCCCAGCATTTT; CDR3aa: CASSSVRGRGGQPQHF
v_gene: TRBV18; d_gene: .; j_gene: TRBJ2-1; CDR3nt: TGTGCCAGCTCACCACCCCATGGGGCGGAAAGCAATGAGCAGTTCTTC; CDR3aa: CASSPPHGAESNEQFF
v_gene: TRBV9; d_gene: .; j_gene: TRBJ1-1; CDR3nt: TGTGCCAGCAGCGTAGAGGGAGGGAACACTGAAGCTTTCTTT; CDR3aa: CASSVEGGNTEAFF
v_gene: TRBV2; d_gene: .; j_gene: TRBJ2-2; CDR3nt: TGTGCCAGCAGGCAGGGAGGCACCGGGGAGCTGTTTTTT; CDR3aa: CASRQGGTGELFF
v_gene: TRBV18; d_gene: .; j_gene: TRBJ1-1; CDR3nt: TGTGCCAGCTCCCCCCAAGGGGAAGGTGAAGCTTTCTTT; CDR3aa: CASSPQGEGEAFF
v_gene: TRBV30; d_gene: .; j_gene: TRBJ1-4; CDR3nt: TGTGCCTGGAGTCGAGCGGAAGAACTGTTTTTT; CDR3aa: CAWSRAEELFF
v_gene: TRBV6-1; d_gene: TRBD1; j_gene: TRBJ2-5; CDR3nt: TGTGCCAGCAGGGTCCAGGGGGCCTTTGGTGAGACCCAGTACTTC; CDR3aa: CASRVQGAFGETQYF
v_gene: TRBV5-6; d_gene: TRBD2; j_gene: TRBJ2-1; CDR3nt: TGTGCCAGCAGCTTGCCCAGCGGGGGTATCCCATTAGTCCACAATGAGCAGTTCTTC; CDR3aa: CASSLPSGGIPLVHNEQFF
v_gene: TRBV5-1; d_gene: TRBD1; j_gene: TRBJ2-7; CDR3nt: TGCGCCAGCAGCACTGGGACAGGGAGCTACGAGCAGTACTTC; CDR3aa: CASSTGTGSYEQYF
v_gene: TRBV4-2; d_gene: .; j_gene: TRBJ1-2; CDR3nt: TGTGCCAGCAGCCAGAAACAGCCGAGCTATGGCTACACCTTC; CDR3aa: CASSQKQPSYGYTF
v_gene: TRBV18; d_gene: TRBD2; j_gene: TRBJ2-1; CDR3nt: TGTGCCAGCTCACCCGTGGCGGGAGTCAATTCCCATGAGCAGTTCTTC; CDR3aa: CASSPVAGVNSHEQFF
v_gene: TRBV5-6; d_gene: .; j_gene: TRBJ2-7; CDR3nt: TGTGCCAGCAAGACGGCCAGGCGCCCCTACGAGCAGTACTTC; CDR3aa: CASKTARRPYEQYF